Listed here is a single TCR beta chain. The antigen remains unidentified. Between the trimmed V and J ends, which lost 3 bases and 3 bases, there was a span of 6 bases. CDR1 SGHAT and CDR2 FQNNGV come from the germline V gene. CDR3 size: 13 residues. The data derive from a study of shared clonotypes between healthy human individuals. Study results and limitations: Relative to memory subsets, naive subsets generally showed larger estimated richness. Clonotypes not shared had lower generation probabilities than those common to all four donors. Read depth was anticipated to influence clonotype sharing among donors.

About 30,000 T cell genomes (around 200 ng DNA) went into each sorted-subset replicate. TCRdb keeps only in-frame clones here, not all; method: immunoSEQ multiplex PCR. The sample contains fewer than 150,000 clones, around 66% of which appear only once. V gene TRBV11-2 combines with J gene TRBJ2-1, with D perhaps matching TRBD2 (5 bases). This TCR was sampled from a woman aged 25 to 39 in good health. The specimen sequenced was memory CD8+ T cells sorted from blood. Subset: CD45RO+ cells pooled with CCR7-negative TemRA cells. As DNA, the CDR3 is TGTGCCAGCAGCTTGGACTTCTACAATGAGCAGTTCTTC. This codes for CASSLDFYNEQFF.